One and the same sample provided the 18 T cell receptor beta chains below, sequenced in a study of T cells after yellow fever vaccination. TCRdb independently ran MiXCR on the 5' RACE reads; one entry per CDR3 protein. In the table there are approximately 550,000 distinct CDR3 sequences, about 19% of which are singletons. The source material was PBMCs, sampled 15 days after the yellow fever booster vaccination. The receptor set was obtained from a man aged 25 to 40 who received the YFV17D yellow fever vaccine.

The chain joins TRBV6-1 to TRBJ2-4; unclear D gene. The CDR3 extends over 12 amino acids. The ends were cut back, 7 bases at V and 4 bases at J, with 8 bases in the middle. Germline-derived CDR1 and CDR2 are MNHNS and SASEGT. This CDR3 reads CASKIGKNIQYF. In DNA, the CDR3 is TGTGCCAGCAAAATCGGGAAAAACATTCAGTACTTC.

In its sample, this clonotype was seen a few times. This sequence joins TRBV14 and TRBJ2-1; TRBD2 matches 14 bases. There are 15 residues in the CDR3. In germline, CDR1 is SGHDN, CDR2 FVKESK. Trimming took 5 bases from V and 8 from J; bases not matched to a gene: 5. CDR3 bases: TGTGCCAGCAGCGCCGGGACTAGCGGGAGCTATGAGCAGTTCTTC. Translation: CASSAGTSGSYEQFF.

This clonotype was found a few times. The V call is TRBV27, the J call TRBJ2-3, with a tentative D call TRBD2 (6 bases). The CDR3 is 14 amino acids. Germline V lookup: CDR1 MNHEY, CDR2 SMNVEV (reference sequence). The V end was cut by 4 bases, the J end by 2 bases, with 10 bases between. The CDR3 nucleotides are TGTGCCAGCAGTTCGACTAGTACCACAGATACGCAGTATTTT. Amino acids: CASSSTSTTDTQYF.

This clonotype occurred a few times. This chain connects TRBV11-2 to TRBJ1-4; TRBD1 agrees at 11 bases. V dropped 10 bases and J dropped 3; count of bases not matched to a gene: 16. Germline CDR1 and CDR2: SGHAT and FQNNGV. This CDR3 has 18 amino acids. The CDR3 loop is CATLGLKDRGLANEKLFF. As DNA, the CDR3 is TGTGCCACCCTGGGCCTTAAGGACAGGGGGCTGGCTAATGAAAAACTGTTTTTT.

The chain employs TRBV19 and TRBJ2-7, with 10 bases identical to TRBD2. The germline gives CDR1 LNHDA, CDR2 SQIVND (reference sequence). J gave up 7 bases and V 3 bases, and 9 bases lay outside the gene matches. The CDR3 has 15 residues. CDR3 sequence: CASSILASGSVEQYF. CDR3 DNA sequence: TGTGCCAGTAGTATTTTGGCTAGCGGGAGTGTTGAGCAGTACTTC.

This clonotype turned up a few times. The chain recombines TRBV20-1 with TRBJ2-1; the match to TRBD2 covers 10 bases. Trimming took 4 bases from V and 5 from J; bases not matched to a gene: 5. Germline assignment: CDR1 DFQATT and CDR2 SNEGSKA (reference sequence). CDR3 length: 14 residues. CDR3 coding DNA: TGCAGTGCTAAAGCGGGAGGGCTTGACAATGAGCAGTTCTTC. This gives the protein CSAKAGGLDNEQFF.

This clonotype was detected only once. The chain has TRBV29-1 and TRBJ2-2; D remains unclear. The CDR3 loop spans 11 amino acids. The germline V and J ends were trimmed by 4 bases and 10 bases, with 10 bases remaining between them. The germline gives CDR1 SQVTM, CDR2 ANQGSEA. The CDR3 here is CSVVLHAELFF. The CDR3 DNA sequence: TGCAGCGTTGTCTTACATGCGGAGCTGTTTTTT.

The J gene is TRBJ2-2, the V gene TRBV14; D remains ambiguous. The germline V and J ends were trimmed by 5 bases and 5 bases, with 9 bases remaining between them. CDR1 is SGHDN, CDR2 FVKESK, per germline. The CDR3 is 13 residues long. This chain's CDR3 is CASSGIGTGELFF. The CDR3 region has the DNA TGTGCCAGCAGCGGAATAGGAACCGGGGAGCTGTTTTTT.

In this sample, this clonotype turned up a few times. V gene TRBV20-1 combines with J gene TRBJ2-1; TRBD2 agrees at 14 bases. Germline values: CDR1 DFQATT, CDR2 SNEGSKA (reference sequence). The CDR3 spans 14 residues. J was trimmed by 11 bases and V by 4 bases; bases with no gene match: 7. CDR3 region: CSAMTGTSGRQQFF. The DNA of the CDR3 is TGCAGTGCTATGACCGGGACTAGCGGGAGACAGCAGTTCTTC.

The chain combines TRBV20-1 with TRBJ2-7; D possibly corresponds to TRBD2 (6 bases). Germline V gene sequence: CDR1 DFQATT, CDR2 SNEGSKA (reference sequence). The V end was cut by 6 bases, the J end by 2 bases, with 14 bases between. This CDR3 contains 13 residues. CDR3 DNA sequence: TGCAGTGCCCACTCTAGCGTGACCTACGAGCAGTACTTC. It codes for CSAHSSVTYEQYF.

The chain uses TRBV15 and TRBJ2-1; D is possibly TRBD1 or TRBD2 (6 bases each). V was trimmed by 2 bases and J by 2 bases, leaving 16 bases between them. Germline loops: CDR1 LNHNV, CDR2 YYDKDF (reference sequence). The CDR3 has 17 amino acids. The CDR3 spells CATSRRRGVAAYNEQFF. CDR3 DNA sequence: TGTGCCACCAGCAGAAGAAGGGGGGTAGCGGCCTACAATGAGCAGTTCTTC.

This clonotype was recorded many times. J is TRBJ1-1 and V is TRBV20-1; D ambiguous. Germline V gene lookup returns CDR1 DFQATT and CDR2 SNEGSKA (reference sequence). The CDR3 consists of 10 residues. CDR3 loop: CSARDTEAFF. CDR3 DNA sequence: TGCAGCGCTCGCGACACTGAAGCTTTCTTT.

This clonotype was recorded a few times. The chain employs TRBV7-8 and TRBJ2-5; possibly TRBD1 for D (5 bases). V lost 7 bases, J lost 1 base, and 13 bases lay in between. The CDR3 contains 14 residues. Germline assignment: CDR1 SGHVS and CDR2 FQNEAQ. The DNA of the CDR3 is TGTGCCAGCACCTGGAGTGGGGCCCAAGAGACCCAGTACTTC. It specifies CASTWSGAQETQYF.

This clonotype was seen more than once but under ten times. This chain connects TRBV9 to TRBJ2-5, with a tentative D call TRBD2 (5 bases). CDR3 length: 15 residues. Per the germline V gene, CDR1 is SGDLS and CDR2 is YYNGEE. The germline V and J ends were trimmed by 9 bases and 3 bases, with 21 bases remaining between them. The CDR3 here is CATSRGVAIEETQYF. Here the CDR3 DNA reads TGTGCCACCTCTCGGGGAGTAGCGATTGAAGAGACCCAGTACTTC.

The chain combines TRBV6-5 with TRBJ2-1, with 12 nucleotides matching TRBD2. This CDR3 spans 18 amino acids. Trimming took 0 bases from V and 8 from J; bases not matched to a gene: 11. Germline V gene lookup returns CDR1 MNHEY and CDR2 SVGAGI. CDR3 amino acids: CASSYSASGRAVNDEQFF. The CDR3 coding sequence is TGTGCCAGCAGTTACTCGGCTAGCGGGAGGGCCGTGAACGATGAGCAGTTCTTC.

The chain carries TRBV20-1 and TRBJ2-5, with 7 bases identical to TRBD1. The V gene's germline CDR1 is DFQATT and CDR2 SNEGSKA (reference sequence). The CDR3 length is 14 residues. The V gene end was trimmed by 6 bases and the J gene end by 4 bases; junction bases not matched to a gene: 11. In DNA, the CDR3 is TGCAGTGCCAGACGCACAGGGGCGGGAGAGACCCAGTACTTC. It specifies CSARRTGAGETQYF.

The chain carries TRBV19 and TRBJ1-6, with TRBD1 identical over 7 bases. Germline loops: CDR1 LNHDA, CDR2 SQIVND (reference sequence). The CDR3 consists of 14 residues. V lost 6 bases, J lost 7 bases, and 6 bases stayed unmatched. The CDR3 DNA sequence: TGTGCCAGTAGCCAATCAGGGGGAAATTCACCCCTCCACTTT. Translating gives CASSQSGGNSPLHF.

The J gene is TRBJ2-1, the V gene TRBV20-1; 8 bases match TRBD2. CDR3 length: 16 amino acids. The ends lost 0 bases at V and 3 bases at J; junction bases unmatched: 7. The V gene's germline CDR1 is DFQATT and CDR2 SNEGSKA (reference sequence). CDR3 loop: CSARDRSGGSYNEQFF. CDR3 DNA: TGCAGTGCTAGAGATAGGTCGGGAGGGAGCTACAATGAGCAGTTCTTC.